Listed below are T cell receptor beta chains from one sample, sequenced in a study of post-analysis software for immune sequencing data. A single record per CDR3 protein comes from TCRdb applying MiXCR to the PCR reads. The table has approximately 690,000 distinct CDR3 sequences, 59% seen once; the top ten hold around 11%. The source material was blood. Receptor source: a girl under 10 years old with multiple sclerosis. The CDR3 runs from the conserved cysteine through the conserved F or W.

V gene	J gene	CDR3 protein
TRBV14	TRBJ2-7	CATSGRTFYEQYF
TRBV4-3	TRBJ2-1	CASSQALDSNEQFF
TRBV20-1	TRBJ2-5	CSARDRGQETQYF
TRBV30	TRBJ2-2	CAWSVKQGKAGELFF
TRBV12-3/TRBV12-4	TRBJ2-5	CASSVGQGTAETQYF
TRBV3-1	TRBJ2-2	CASSSSDSGELFF
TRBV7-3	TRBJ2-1	CASSLTGFAGTTNYNEQFF
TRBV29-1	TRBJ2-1	CSVEGGGGKVDEQFF
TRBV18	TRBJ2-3	CASSRVGMGTDTQYF
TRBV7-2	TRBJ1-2	CASSSGRYGGYTF
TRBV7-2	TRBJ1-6	CASSPLFRRGTYNSPLHF
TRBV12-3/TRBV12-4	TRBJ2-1	CASSPTAKGEQFF
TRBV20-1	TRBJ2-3	CSARGPLIDTQYF
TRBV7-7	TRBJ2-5	CASSEGLGRETQYF
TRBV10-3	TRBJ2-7	CAIRFPGSPYEQYF